These 11 T cell receptor beta chains were all obtained from the same sample, sequenced in a study of siplizumab effects on memory and regulatory T cells. The repertoire was sequenced with immunoSEQ multiplex PCR; TCRdb's copy has only in-frame clones and lacks some. The sample carries approximately 75,000 clones, 90% to 95% recorded once. Specimen: CD8+ T cells sorted from blood. Receptor source: a human donor in good health.

This rearrangement joins TRBV5-6 to TRBJ1-1, with 8 bases matching TRBD1. V dropped 4 bases and J dropped 7; count of bases not matched to a gene: 6. CDR3 length: 13 amino acids. Looked up from germline, CDR1 is SGHDT and CDR2 is YYEEEE. The CDR3 DNA reads TGTGCCAGCAGCCCGACAGGGGTTCATGAAGCTTTCTTT. Its protein product is CASSPTGVHEAFF.

V usage is TRBV2 and J usage is TRBJ2-4, with D unresolved. Trimming removed 7 bases from V and 5 bases from J, with 6 bases in between. Germline CDR1 SNHLY, CDR2 FYNNEI. The CDR3 contains 11 residues. The CDR3 DNA reads as TGTGCCAGCACGGATCAAAACATTCAGTACTTC. Translation: CASTDQNIQYF.

This chain links TRBV29-1 with TRBJ2-7; perhaps TRBD2 as D (5 bases). V lost 6 bases and J 0 bases, leaving 12 bases between the germline ends. Germline CDR1 SQVTM, CDR2 ANQGSEA. CDR3 length: 13 amino acids. The CDR3 protein is CSVHLGSSYEQYF. In DNA form, the CDR3 reads TGCAGCGTGCACCTAGGGAGCTCCTACGAGCAGTACTTC.

The chain carries TRBV18 and TRBJ2-7; maybe TRBD2 (5 bases). V lost 4 bases and J 0 bases, leaving 7 bases between the germline ends. The germline V gene encodes CDR1 KGHSH and CDR2 LQKENI. The CDR3 is 13 amino acids. The CDR3 coding sequence is TGTGCCAGCTCACTAGCGCTCTCCTACGAGCAGTACTTC. The encoded protein is CASSLALSYEQYF.

The chain links TRBV28 to TRBJ2-7; no reliable D call. In germline, CDR1 is MDHEN, CDR2 SYDVKM. This CDR3 is built from 12 residues. Trimming removed 3 bases from V and 6 bases from J, with 9 bases in between. This CDR3 reads CASSLPYSEQYF. The CDR3 region has the DNA TGTGCCAGCAGTTTGCCTTACTCCGAGCAGTACTTC.

V and J are TRBV2 and TRBJ2-7; no clear D gene. V lost 3 bases and J 4 bases, leaving 7 bases between the germline ends. The CDR3 spans 12 residues. CDR1 is SNHLY, CDR2 FYNNEI, per germline. CDR3 region: CASSDIGYEQYF. The CDR3, as DNA: TGTGCCAGCAGTGATATAGGGTACGAGCAGTACTTC.

V usage is TRBV5-6 and J usage is TRBJ2-7; no definite D call. Germline CDR1 and CDR2: SGHDT and YYEEEE. V was shortened by 0 bases and J by 3 bases, with 7 bases between the two germline ends. The CDR3 is made up of 13 amino acids. The CDR3 coding sequence is TGTGCCAGCAGCTTGGTTCAGCACTACGAGCAGTACTTC. It codes for CASSLVQHYEQYF.

CDR3 coding DNA: TGTGCCAGCAGCTTTGGTCTGGGGACAGATACGCAGTATTTT. Protein product: CASSFGLGTDTQYF. The chain has TRBV5-6 and TRBJ2-3; D is undetermined. This CDR3 contains 14 residues. Between the trimmed V and J ends, which lost 2 bases and 3 bases, there was a span of 10 bases. The germline V gene has CDR1 SGHDT and CDR2 YYEEEE.

The V and J genes are TRBV5-6 and TRBJ2-7; D unresolved. Trimming pared 0 bases from V and 7 bases from J, leaving 5 bases between. CDR3 length equals 11 residues. CDR1 and CDR2 (germline): SGHDT, YYEEEE. This CDR3 reads CASSLAREQYF. For the CDR3, the DNA is TGTGCCAGCAGCTTGGCTCGAGAGCAGTACTTC.

J is TRBJ2-1 and V is TRBV7-9, with unresolved D. Trimming shortened V by 5 bases and J by 2 bases, and 19 bases separated the two germline ends. The CDR3 is made up of 17 amino acids. Per germline, CDR1 SEHNR and CDR2 FQNEAQ (reference sequence). CDR3 nucleotides: TGTGCCAGCAGCACCGACCTCGACGCCGATACCTACAATGAGCAGTTCTTC. As protein: CASSTDLDADTYNEQFF.

The V gene is TRBV9, the J gene TRBJ2-3, with D maybe TRBD2 (5 bases). Trimming took off 0 bases at V and 9 bases at J, with 17 bases between the two ends. CDR3 length: 15 residues. The germline V gene has CDR1 SGDLS and CDR2 YYNGEE. CDR3 in amino acids: CASSVDEGGVGTQYF. CDR3 nucleotide sequence: TGTGCCAGCAGCGTAGACGAGGGTGGGGTAGGGACGCAGTATTTT. Full variable domain (remainder filled in from reference TRBV9 and TRBJ2-3): DSGVTQTPKHLITATGQRVTLRCSPRSGDLSVYWYQQSLDQGLQFLIQYYNGEERAKGNILERFSAQQFPDLHSELNLSSLELGDSALYFCASSVDEGGVGTQYFGPGTRLTVL.